This TCR beta chain appears in the sequencing data of a study of CD8 T cells in Susac syndrome. Points from the study as a whole: The study recognized that its TCR sequencing and HLA analysis covered a relatively small number of individuals.

As judged by recently defined diagnostic criteria, patients with Susac syndrome had definite or probable disease. TEMRA cells underwent FACS enrichment and CD8+ and CD4+ T cells underwent negative isolation. Random hexamers served to reverse transcribe roughly 0.45 to 1 ug RNA. TCRdb itself ran the immunoSEQ multiplex PCR reads through MiXCR, one entry per CDR3 protein. The table records about 190,000 distinct CDR3 sequences, approximately 96% of them present only once. As regards this clonotype: Its target is not known.

Trimming pared 4 bases from V and 14 bases from J, leaving 15 bases between. In germline, CDR1 is WSHSY, CDR2 SAAADI. CDR3 length equals 12 residues. The sequence was collected from a human donor with Susac syndrome. The rearrangement joins TRBV10-2 to TRBJ2-1; perhaps TRBD2 as D (6 bases). What was sequenced was CD4+ T cells from PBMCs. This CDR3 reads CASSVAAGWEFF. The CDR3 DNA is TGCGCCAGCAGTGTAGCCGCGGGGTGGGAGTTCTTC.